This T cell receptor (beta chain) was found in a study of OX40 agonist ivuxolimab in advanced cancers. Overall study context: Ivuxolimab, an antibody acting as an agonist of OX40 (CD134), was used to treat patients.

This CDR3 region has 16 residues. CDR1 is MDHEN, CDR2 SYDVKM, per germline. The trim removed 5 bases at V and 4 bases at J, leaving 10 bases unmatched. Libraries were prepared by immunoSEQ multiplex PCR; TCRdb keeps only in-frame clonotypes and omits some of them. The sample lists tens of thousands of clones, 80% to 90% occurring once. The receptor was isolated from an adult with an advanced solid tumor such as melanoma, head and neck, liver or kidney cancer. This material consisted of CD4+ or CD8+ T cells sorted from blood, taken in a trial of the OX40 agonist ivuxolimab. The V and J genes are TRBV28 and TRBJ2-1, with TRBD1 identical over 8 bases. CDR3 amino acids: CASSPGTRGPYNEQFF. As DNA, the CDR3 is TGTGCCAGCAGTCCCGGAACCAGGGGGCCTTACAATGAGCAGTTCTTC. Using reference TRBV28 and TRBJ2-1 for the parts outside the CDR3, the full variable domain is DVKVTQSSRYLVKRTGEKVFLECVQDMDHENMFWYRQDPGLGLRLIYFSYDVKMKEKGDIPEGYSVSREKKERFSLILESASTNQTSMYLCASSPGTRGPYNEQFFGPGTRLTVL.